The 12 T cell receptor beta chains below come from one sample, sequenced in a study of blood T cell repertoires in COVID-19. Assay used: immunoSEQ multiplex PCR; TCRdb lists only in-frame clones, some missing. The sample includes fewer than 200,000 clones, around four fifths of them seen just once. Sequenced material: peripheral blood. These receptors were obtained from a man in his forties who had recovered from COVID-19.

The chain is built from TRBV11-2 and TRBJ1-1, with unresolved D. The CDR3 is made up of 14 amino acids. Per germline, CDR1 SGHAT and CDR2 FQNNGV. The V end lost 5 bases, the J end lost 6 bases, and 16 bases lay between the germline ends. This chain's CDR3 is CASSNSRGSPEAFF. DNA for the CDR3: TGTGCCAGCAGCAACTCCCGGGGTAGCCCTGAAGCTTTCTTT.

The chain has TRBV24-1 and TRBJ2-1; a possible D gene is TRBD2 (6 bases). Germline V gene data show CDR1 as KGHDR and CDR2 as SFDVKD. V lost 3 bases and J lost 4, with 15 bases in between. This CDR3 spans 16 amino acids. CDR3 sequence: CATSDPLAAGYNEQFF. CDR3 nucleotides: TGTGCCACCAGTGATCCGTTGGCTGCGGGGTACAATGAGCAGTTCTTC.

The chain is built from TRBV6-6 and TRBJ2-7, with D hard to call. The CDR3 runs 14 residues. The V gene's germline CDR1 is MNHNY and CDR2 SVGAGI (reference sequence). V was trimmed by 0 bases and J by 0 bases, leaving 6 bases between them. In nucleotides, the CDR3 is TGTGCCAGCAGTTACTCGATTAGCTCCTACGAGCAGTACTTC. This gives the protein CASSYSISSYEQYF.

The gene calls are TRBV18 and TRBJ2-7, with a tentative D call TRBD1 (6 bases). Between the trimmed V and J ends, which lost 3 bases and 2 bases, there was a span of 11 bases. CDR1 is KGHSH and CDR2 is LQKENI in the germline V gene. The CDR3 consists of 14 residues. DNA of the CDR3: TGTGCCAGCTCACCCCCAGGGGCAACCTACGAGCAGTACTTC. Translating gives CASSPPGATYEQYF.

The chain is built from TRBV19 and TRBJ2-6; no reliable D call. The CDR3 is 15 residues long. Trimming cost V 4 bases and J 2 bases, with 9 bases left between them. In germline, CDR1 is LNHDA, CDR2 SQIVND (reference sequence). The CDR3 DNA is TGTGCCAGTAGTAAATTCCAGGCTGGGGCCAACGTCCTGACTTTC. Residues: CASSKFQAGANVLTF.

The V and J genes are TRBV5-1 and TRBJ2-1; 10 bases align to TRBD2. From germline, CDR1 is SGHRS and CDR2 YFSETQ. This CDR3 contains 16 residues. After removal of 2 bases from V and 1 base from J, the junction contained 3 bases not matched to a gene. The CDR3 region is CASSFLAGVSYNEQFF. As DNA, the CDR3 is TGCGCCAGCAGCTTTCTAGCGGGAGTGTCCTACAATGAGCAGTTCTTC. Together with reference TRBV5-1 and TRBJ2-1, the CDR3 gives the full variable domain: KAGVTQTPRYLIKTRGQQVTLSCSPISGHRSVSWYQQTPGQGLQFLFEYFSETQRNKGNFPGRFSGRQFSNSRSEMNVSTLELGDSALYLCASSFLAGVSYNEQFFGPGTRLTVL.

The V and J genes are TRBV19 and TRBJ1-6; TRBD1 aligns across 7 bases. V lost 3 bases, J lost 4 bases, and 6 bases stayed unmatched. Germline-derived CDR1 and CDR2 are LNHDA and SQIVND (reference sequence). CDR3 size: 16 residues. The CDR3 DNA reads TGTGCCAGTAGTATGAACAGGGGTTTATATAATTCACCCCTCCACTTT. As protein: CASSMNRGLYNSPLHF.

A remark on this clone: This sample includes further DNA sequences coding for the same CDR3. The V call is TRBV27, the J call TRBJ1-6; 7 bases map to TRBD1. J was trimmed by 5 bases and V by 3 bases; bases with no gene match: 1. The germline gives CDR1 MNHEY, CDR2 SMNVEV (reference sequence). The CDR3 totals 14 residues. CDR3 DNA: TGTGCCAGCAGTTTCGGGACAGATAATTCACCCCTCCACTTT. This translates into CASSFGTDNSPLHF.

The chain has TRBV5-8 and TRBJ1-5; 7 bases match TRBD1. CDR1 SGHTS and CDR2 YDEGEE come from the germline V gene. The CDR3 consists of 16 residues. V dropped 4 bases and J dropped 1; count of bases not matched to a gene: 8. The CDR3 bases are TGTGCCAGCAGCCCCCCGGGACAGAGAAGCAATCAGCCCCAGCATTTT. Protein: CASSPPGQRSNQPQHF. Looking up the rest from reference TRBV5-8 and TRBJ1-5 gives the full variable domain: EAGVTQSPTHLIKTRGQQATLRCSPISGHTSVYWYQQALGLGLQFLLWYDEGEERNRGNFPPRFSGRQFPNYSSELNVNALELEDSALYLCASSPPGQRSNQPQHFGDGTRLSIL.

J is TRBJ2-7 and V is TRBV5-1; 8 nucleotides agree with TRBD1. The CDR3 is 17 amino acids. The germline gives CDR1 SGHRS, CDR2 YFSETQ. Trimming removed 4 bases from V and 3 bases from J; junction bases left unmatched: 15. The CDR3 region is CASSNFFQDREVYEQYF. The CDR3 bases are TGCGCCAGCAGCAACTTTTTTCAGGACAGGGAAGTCTACGAGCAGTACTTC. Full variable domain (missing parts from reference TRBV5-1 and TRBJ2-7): KAGVTQTPRYLIKTRGQQVTLSCSPISGHRSVSWYQQTPGQGLQFLFEYFSETQRNKGNFPGRFSGRQFSNSRSEMNVSTLELGDSALYLCASSNFFQDREVYEQYFGPGTRLTVT.

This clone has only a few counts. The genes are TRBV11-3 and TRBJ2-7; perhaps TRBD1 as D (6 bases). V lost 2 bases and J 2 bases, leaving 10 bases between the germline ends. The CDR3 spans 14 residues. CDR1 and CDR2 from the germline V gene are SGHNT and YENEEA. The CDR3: CASSLSTGTYEQYF. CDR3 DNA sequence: TGTGCCAGCAGCTTATCGACAGGCACCTACGAGCAGTACTTC.

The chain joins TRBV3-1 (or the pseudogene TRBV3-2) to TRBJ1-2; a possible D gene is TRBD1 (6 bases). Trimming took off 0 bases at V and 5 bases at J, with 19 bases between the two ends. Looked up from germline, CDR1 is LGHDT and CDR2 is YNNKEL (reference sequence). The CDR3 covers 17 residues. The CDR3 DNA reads TGTGCCAGCAGCCAAGATCTGTCGGGGGGCAAGGGGTATGGCTACACCTTC. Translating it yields CASSQDLSGGKGYGYTF.